This is a list of T cell receptor beta chains from one sample in a study of vaccination effects on CD4 cells after COVID-19. These receptors have no known antigen. Clones were read by immunoSEQ multiplex PCR, and TCRdb kept only the in-frame ones, dropping some. The sample includes approximately 44,000 clones, 77% of them seen just once. The sample here was CD4+ T cells from PBMCs cultured with HCoV-NL63 spike peptides, taken before COVID-19 vaccination. Every receptor here comes from a human donor who received a COVID-19 vaccine. Each CDR3 is given with its conserved first and last residue. A D gene is named only where the DNA matches it firmly. Clone size is shown for a subset of rows, as once, few, many or a class of expanded clone.

v_call: TRBV6-5; d_call: .; clone_size: .; j_call: TRBJ2-4; cdr3_nt: TGTGCCAGCAGACCCGGATCTCGGGCCAAAAACATTCAGTACTTC; cdr3_aa: CASRPGSRAKNIQYF
v_call: TRBV4-1; d_call: .; clone_size: .; j_call: TRBJ1-2; cdr3_nt: TGCGCCAGCAGCCAAGATTCCGGGGGCGCCTCCTATGGCTACACCTTC; cdr3_aa: CASSQDSGGASYGYTF
v_call: TRBV9; d_call: .; clone_size: .; j_call: TRBJ2-5; cdr3_nt: TGTGCCAGCAGCGTAGGACCGAGCCAAGAGACCCAGTACTTC; cdr3_aa: CASSVGPSQETQYF
v_call: TRBV19; d_call: .; clone_size: .; j_call: TRBJ2-2; cdr3_nt: TGTGCCAGTAGTATGACGACGGCGAACACCGGGGAGCTGTTTTTT; cdr3_aa: CASSMTTANTGELFF
v_call: TRBV7-9; d_call: .; clone_size: few; j_call: TRBJ1-1; cdr3_nt: TGTGCCAGCAGCTTAAGCGTGAACACTGAAGCTTTCTTT; cdr3_aa: CASSLSVNTEAFF
v_call: TRBV5-6; d_call: TRBD2; clone_size: .; j_call: TRBJ2-5; cdr3_nt: TGTGCCAGCAGCCCACAGACATCAGCGGGGGGCGGGGAGACCCAGTACTTC; cdr3_aa: CASSPQTSAGGGETQYF
v_call: TRBV6-5; d_call: TRBD1; clone_size: .; j_call: TRBJ1-5; cdr3_nt: TGTGCCAGCACCACAGGGGGGGTCCAGCCCCAGCATTTT; cdr3_aa: CASTTGGVQPQHF
v_call: TRBV19; d_call: .; clone_size: .; j_call: TRBJ1-3; cdr3_nt: TGTGCCAGTTGGAAGGGTTCCTTCTCTGGAAACACCATATATTTT; cdr3_aa: CASWKGSFSGNTIYF
v_call: TRBV19; d_call: .; clone_size: .; j_call: TRBJ2-6; cdr3_nt: TGTGCCAGTAGTCGACAGGTCTCTGGGGCCAACGTCCTGACTTTC; cdr3_aa: CASSRQVSGANVLTF
v_call: TRBV7-2; d_call: .; clone_size: .; j_call: TRBJ2-3; cdr3_nt: TGTGCCAGCAGCTTAAGCGGCACAGATACGCAGTATTTT; cdr3_aa: CASSLSGTDTQYF
v_call: TRBV3-1/TRBV3-2; d_call: .; clone_size: .; j_call: TRBJ2-1; cdr3_nt: TGTGCCAGCAGCCAAGAAATTCTCGAGTACAATGAGCAGTTCTTC; cdr3_aa: CASSQEILEYNEQFF
v_call: TRBV2; d_call: .; clone_size: .; j_call: TRBJ1-1; cdr3_nt: TGTGCCAGCAGACCCTGGGAGGTAAACACTGAAGCTTTCTTT; cdr3_aa: CASRPWEVNTEAFF
v_call: TRBV7-2; d_call: .; clone_size: .; j_call: TRBJ1-2; cdr3_nt: TGTGCCAGCAGCGGCCACCCATATGGCTACACCTTC; cdr3_aa: CASSGHPYGYTF
v_call: TRBV19; d_call: TRBD2; clone_size: .; j_call: TRBJ2-1; cdr3_nt: TGTGCCAGTAGTATAGATAATAGGCTAGCGGGGGGCCAGGGTGAGCAGTTCTTC; cdr3_aa: CASSIDNRLAGGQGEQFF
v_call: TRBV18; d_call: TRBD1; clone_size: .; j_call: TRBJ1-5; cdr3_nt: TGTGCCAGCTCACCTGGACAGGGAAATCAGCCCCAGCATTTT; cdr3_aa: CASSPGQGNQPQHF
v_call: TRBV19; d_call: TRBD2; clone_size: once; j_call: TRBJ2-2; cdr3_nt: TGTGCCAGTAGTTCGAGGACTAGCGGGGGGGCCTTGAACACCGGGGAGCTGTTTTTT; cdr3_aa: CASSSRTSGGALNTGELFF
v_call: TRBV5-1; d_call: .; clone_size: few; j_call: TRBJ1-4; cdr3_nt: TGCGCCAGCAGCTTGGTGCCTAATGAAAAACTGTTTTTT; cdr3_aa: CASSLVPNEKLFF
v_call: TRBV5-1; d_call: TRBD1; clone_size: .; j_call: TRBJ2-5; cdr3_nt: TGCGCCAGCAGCAGAACCGGACAGGGGGCGTGGGAGACCCAGTACTTC; cdr3_aa: CASSRTGQGAWETQYF
v_call: TRBV9; d_call: .; clone_size: few; j_call: TRBJ1-1; cdr3_nt: TGTGCCAGCTCGGGATCGGGCACCGGGAACACTGAAGCTTTCTTT; cdr3_aa: CASSGSGTGNTEAFF
v_call: TRBV6-5; d_call: .; clone_size: .; j_call: TRBJ2-3; cdr3_nt: TGTGCCAGCAGCTTTCGAACGGAGGATACGCAGTATTTT; cdr3_aa: CASSFRTEDTQYF
v_call: TRBV19; d_call: .; clone_size: .; j_call: TRBJ2-4; cdr3_nt: TGTGCCAGTAGTATACTAACAGGCTATAGCAAAAACATTCAGTACTTC; cdr3_aa: CASSILTGYSKNIQYF
v_call: TRBV6-5; d_call: .; clone_size: .; j_call: TRBJ2-1; cdr3_nt: TGTGCCAGCAGTTACCGCGGGGACAGAAACAATGAGCAGTTCTTC; cdr3_aa: CASSYRGDRNNEQFF